Here is one T cell receptor beta chain with its context. No antigen is known for it. This sample was included in a study of T cells expressing NK-cell markers. Overall study: The authors derived TCR beta repertoires from sorted CD3+CD56+NKG2C+, CD3+CD56+NKG2C- and CD3+CD56-NKG2C+ T cells. Study-level points and caveats: Of the CD8+ T cells in about 6 donors, roughly 1.0-7.5% belonged to dominant NKG2C+ clonotypes.

Synthesis of TCR beta cDNA relied on 5'RACE template switching carrying UMIs. From its re-call of the 5' RACE reads, TCRdb lists each CDR3 protein once, without DNA. The sample table includes 150,000 or so distinct CDR3 sequences. Sequencing was carried out using blood T cells: a sorted CD56 or NKG2C T cell subset, CD4+ or CD8+ T cells, or bulk PBMC T cells (not recorded which). This receptor was identified in a woman in her forties or fifties in good health.

Here the CDR3 reads CASSIFLAGSYEQFF. This chain uses TRBV19 with TRBJ2-1; the TCRdb D gene call, TRBD2, has no DNA to confirm it. The CDR3 totals 15 residues. Germline values: CDR1 LNHDA, CDR2 SQIVND (reference sequence).